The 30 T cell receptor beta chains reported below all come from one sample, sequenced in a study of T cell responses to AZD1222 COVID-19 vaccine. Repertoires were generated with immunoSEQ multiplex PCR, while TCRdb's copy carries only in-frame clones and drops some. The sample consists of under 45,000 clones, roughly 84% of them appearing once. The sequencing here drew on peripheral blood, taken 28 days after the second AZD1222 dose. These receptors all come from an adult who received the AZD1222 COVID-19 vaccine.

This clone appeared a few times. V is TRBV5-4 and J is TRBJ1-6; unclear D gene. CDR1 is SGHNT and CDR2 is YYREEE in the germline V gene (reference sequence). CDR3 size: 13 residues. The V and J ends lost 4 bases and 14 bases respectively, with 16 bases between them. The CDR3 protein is CASSLFSGRALHF. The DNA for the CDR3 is TGTGCCAGCAGCCTTTTCTCTGGGAGGGCCCTCCACTTT.

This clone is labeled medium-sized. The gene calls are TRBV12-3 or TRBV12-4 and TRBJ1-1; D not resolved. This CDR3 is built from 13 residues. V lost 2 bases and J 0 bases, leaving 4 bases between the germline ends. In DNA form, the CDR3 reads TGTGCCAGCAGTTTATTGGTGAACACTGAAGCTTTCTTT. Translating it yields CASSLLVNTEAFF.

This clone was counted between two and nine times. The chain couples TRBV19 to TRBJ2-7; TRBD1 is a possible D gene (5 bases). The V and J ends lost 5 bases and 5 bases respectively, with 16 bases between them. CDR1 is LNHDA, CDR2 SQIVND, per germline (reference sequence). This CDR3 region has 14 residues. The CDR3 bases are TGTGCCAGTAGTTCCTCCAGGGCTATGGACGAGCAGTACTTC. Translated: CASSSSRAMDEQYF.

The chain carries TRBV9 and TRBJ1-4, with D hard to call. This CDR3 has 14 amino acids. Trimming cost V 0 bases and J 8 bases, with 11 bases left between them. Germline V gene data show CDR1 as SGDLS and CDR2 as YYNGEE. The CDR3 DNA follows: TGTGCCAGCAGCGTAGAACCGACCGGGGAAAAACTGTTTTTT. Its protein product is CASSVEPTGEKLFF.

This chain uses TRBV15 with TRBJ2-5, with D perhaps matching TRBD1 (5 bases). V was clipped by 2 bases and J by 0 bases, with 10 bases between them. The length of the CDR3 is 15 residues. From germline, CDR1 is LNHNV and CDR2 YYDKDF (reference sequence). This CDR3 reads CATSRPSGYQETQYF. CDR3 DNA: TGTGCCACCAGCAGACCTTCAGGGTACCAAGAGACCCAGTACTTC.

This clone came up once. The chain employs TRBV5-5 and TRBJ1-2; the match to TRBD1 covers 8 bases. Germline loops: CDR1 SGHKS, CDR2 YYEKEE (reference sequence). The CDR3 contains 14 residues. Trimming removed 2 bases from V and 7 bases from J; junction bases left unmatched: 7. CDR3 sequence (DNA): TGTGCCAGCAGCTTTCGCCCAGGGGGCTTTGGCTACACCTTC. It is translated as CASSFRPGGFGYTF.

CDR3 sequence reads: CASSVEPGVGAGELFF. The CDR3 nucleotides read TGTGCCAGCAGCGTAGAACCGGGGGTTGGGGCCGGGGAGCTGTTTTTT. The chain is built from TRBV9 and TRBJ2-2; D may be TRBD2 (6 bases). Per the germline V gene, CDR1 is SGDLS and CDR2 is YYNGEE. With 0 bases removed from V and 6 bases from J, the gap between germline ends came to 15 bases. CDR3 length: 16 amino acids. Filled out from reference TRBV9 and TRBJ2-2, the complete variable domain reads DSGVTQTPKHLITATGQRVTLRCSPRSGDLSVYWYQQSLDQGLQFLIQYYNGEERAKGNILERFSAQQFPDLHSELNLSSLELGDSALYFCASSVEPGVGAGELFFGEGSRLTVL.

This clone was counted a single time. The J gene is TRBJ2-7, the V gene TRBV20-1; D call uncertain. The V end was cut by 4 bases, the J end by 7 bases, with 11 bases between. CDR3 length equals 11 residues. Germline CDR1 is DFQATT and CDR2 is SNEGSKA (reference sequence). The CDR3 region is CSATAKWEQYF. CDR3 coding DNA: TGCAGTGCTACCGCAAAATGGGAGCAGTACTTC.

The CDR3 protein is CASTSDLGDEQFF. The CDR3 DNA is TGTGCCAGCACTTCGGACCTGGGAGATGAGCAGTTCTTC. The V and J genes are TRBV6-5 and TRBJ2-1, with TRBD2 as a possible D gene (5 bases). Germline CDR1 and CDR2: MNHEY and SVGAGI. The CDR3 totals 13 residues. V lost 7 bases, J lost 8 bases, and 15 bases lay in between.

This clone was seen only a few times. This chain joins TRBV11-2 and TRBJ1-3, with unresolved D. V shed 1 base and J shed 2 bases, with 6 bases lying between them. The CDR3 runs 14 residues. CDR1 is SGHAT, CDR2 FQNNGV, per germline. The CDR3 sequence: CASSLGVAGNTIYF. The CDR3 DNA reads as TGTGCCAGCAGCTTAGGGGTTGCTGGAAACACCATATATTTT. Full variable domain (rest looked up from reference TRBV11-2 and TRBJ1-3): EAGVAQSPRYKIIEKRQSVAFWCNPISGHATLYWYQQILGQGPKLLIQFQNNGVVDDSQLPKDRFSAERLKGVDSTLKIQPAKLEDSAVYLCASSLGVAGNTIYFGEGSWLTVV.

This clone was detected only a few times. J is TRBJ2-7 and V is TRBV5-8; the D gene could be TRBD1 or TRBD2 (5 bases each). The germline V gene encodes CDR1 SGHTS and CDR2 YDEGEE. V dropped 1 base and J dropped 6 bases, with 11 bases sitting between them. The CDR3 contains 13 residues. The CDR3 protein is CASSLLGTPEQYF. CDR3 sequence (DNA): TGTGCCAGCAGCTTGTTGGGGACGCCCGAGCAGTACTTC.

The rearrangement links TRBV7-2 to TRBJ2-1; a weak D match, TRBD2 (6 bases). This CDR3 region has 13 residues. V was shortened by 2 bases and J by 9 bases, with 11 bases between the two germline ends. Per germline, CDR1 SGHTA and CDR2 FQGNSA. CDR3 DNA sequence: TGTGCCAGCAGCTTAAGGAGGGCCGGTGAGCAGTTCTTC. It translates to CASSLRRAGEQFF.

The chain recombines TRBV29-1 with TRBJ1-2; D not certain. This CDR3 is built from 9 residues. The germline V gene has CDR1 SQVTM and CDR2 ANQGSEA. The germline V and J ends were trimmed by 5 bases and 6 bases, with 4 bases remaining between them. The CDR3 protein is CSVSDGYTF. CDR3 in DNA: TGCAGCGTTTCGGATGGCTACACCTTC.

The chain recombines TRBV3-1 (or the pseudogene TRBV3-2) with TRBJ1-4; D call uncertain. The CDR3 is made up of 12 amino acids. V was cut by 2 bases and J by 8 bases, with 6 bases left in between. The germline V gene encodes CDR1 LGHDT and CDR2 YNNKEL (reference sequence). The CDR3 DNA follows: TGTGCCAGCAGCCAAAGACGGGAAAAACTGTTTTTT. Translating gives CASSQRREKLFF.

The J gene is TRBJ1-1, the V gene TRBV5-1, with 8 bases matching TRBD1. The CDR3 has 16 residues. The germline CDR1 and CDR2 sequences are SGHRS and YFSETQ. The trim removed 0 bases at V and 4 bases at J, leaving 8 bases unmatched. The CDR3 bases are TGCGCCAGCAGCTTGGCTATACAGGGGGGCGCCACTGAAGCTTTCTTT. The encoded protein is CASSLAIQGGATEAFF.

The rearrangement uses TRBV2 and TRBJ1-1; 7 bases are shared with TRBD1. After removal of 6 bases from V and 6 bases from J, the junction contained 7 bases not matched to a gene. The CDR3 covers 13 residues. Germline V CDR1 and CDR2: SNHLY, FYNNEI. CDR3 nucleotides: TGTGCCAGCAGCACGACAGGGAGGCCTGAAGCTTTCTTT. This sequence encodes CASSTTGRPEAFF. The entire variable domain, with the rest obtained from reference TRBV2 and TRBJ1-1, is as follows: EPEVTQTPSHQVTQMGQEVILRCVPISNHLYFYWYRQILGQKVEFLVSFYNNEISEKSEIFDDQFSVERPDGSNFTLKIRSTKLEDSAMYFCASSTTGRPEAFFGQGTRLTVV.

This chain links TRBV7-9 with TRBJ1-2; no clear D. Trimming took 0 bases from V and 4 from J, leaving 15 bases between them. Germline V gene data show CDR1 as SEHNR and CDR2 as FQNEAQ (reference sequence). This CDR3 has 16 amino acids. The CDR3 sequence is CASSLAGAVNSYGYTF. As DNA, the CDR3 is TGTGCCAGCAGCTTAGCTGGCGCGGTAAATTCCTATGGCTACACCTTC.

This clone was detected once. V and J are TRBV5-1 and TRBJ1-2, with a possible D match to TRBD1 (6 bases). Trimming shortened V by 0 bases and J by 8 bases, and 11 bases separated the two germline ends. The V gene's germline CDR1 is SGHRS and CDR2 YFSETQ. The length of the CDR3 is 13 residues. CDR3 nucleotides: TGCGCCAGCAGCTTGGAAGAGGGGGGCGGCTACACCTTC. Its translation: CASSLEEGGGYTF.

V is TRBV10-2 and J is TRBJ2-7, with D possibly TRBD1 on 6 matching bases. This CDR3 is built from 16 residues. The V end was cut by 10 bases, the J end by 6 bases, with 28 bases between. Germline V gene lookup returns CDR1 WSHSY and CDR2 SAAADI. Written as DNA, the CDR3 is TGCGCCACCCGACCGACTTCCGGGACACGGGTCGTCGAGCAGTACTTC. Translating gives CATRPTSGTRVVEQYF.

CDR3 DNA sequence: TGTGCCAGCAGTTTTACCGGGGAGCTGTTTTTT. Translation: CASSFTGELFF. The chain has TRBV12-3 or TRBV12-4 and TRBJ2-2; no firm D call. The CDR3 runs to 11 residues. V gave up 3 bases and J gave up 5 bases, with 1 base separating them.

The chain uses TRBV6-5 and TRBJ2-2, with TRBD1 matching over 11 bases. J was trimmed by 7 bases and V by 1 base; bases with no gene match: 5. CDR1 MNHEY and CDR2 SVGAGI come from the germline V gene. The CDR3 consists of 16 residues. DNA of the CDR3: TGTGCCAGCAGTTACTTAGGACAGGGGGCGGACGGGGAGCTGTTTTTT. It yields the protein CASSYLGQGADGELFF.

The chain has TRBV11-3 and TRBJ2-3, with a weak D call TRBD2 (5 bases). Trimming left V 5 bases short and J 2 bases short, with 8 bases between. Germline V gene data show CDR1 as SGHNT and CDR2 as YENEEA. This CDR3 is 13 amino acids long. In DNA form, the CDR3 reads TGTGCCAGCAGCAGCGGCCCCACAGATACGCAGTATTTT. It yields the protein CASSSGPTDTQYF.

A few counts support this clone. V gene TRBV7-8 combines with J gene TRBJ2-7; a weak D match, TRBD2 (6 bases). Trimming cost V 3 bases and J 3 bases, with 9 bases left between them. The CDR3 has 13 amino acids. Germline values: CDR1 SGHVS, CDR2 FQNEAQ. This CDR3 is CASSFKEGYEQYF. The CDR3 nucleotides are TGTGCCAGCAGCTTTAAGGAGGGCTACGAGCAGTACTTC. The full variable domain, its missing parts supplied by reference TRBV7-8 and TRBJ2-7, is GAGVSQSPRYKVAKRGQDVALRCDPISGHVSLFWYQQALGQGPEFLTYFQNEAQLDKSGLPSDRFFAERPEGSVSTLKIQRTQQEDSAVYLCASSFKEGYEQYFGPGTRLTVT.

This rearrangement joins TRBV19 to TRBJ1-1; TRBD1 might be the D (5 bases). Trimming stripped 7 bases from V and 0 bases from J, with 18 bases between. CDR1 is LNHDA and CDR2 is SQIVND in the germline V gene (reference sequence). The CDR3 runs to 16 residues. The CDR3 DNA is TGTGCCAGTATTAAGAGGGGCCAGATCATGAACACTGAAGCTTTCTTT. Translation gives CASIKRGQIMNTEAFF.

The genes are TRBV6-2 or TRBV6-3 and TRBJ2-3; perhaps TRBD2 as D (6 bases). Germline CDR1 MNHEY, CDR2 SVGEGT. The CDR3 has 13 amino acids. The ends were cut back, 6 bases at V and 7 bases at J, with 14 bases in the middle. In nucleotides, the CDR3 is TGTGCCAGCAGCTTGACTAGTTCGTATACGCAGTATTTT. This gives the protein CASSLTSSYTQYF.

In nucleotides, the CDR3 is TGTGCCAGCAGTTATTACGGGACGGAGAACTACGAGCAGTACTTC. This codes for CASSYYGTENYEQYF. The rearrangement joins TRBV6-6 to TRBJ2-7; the D gene could be TRBD1 or TRBD2 (5 bases each). Germline CDR1 and CDR2: MNHNY and SVGAGI (reference sequence). V was cut by 3 bases and J by 3 bases, with 15 bases left in between. CDR3 length: 15 residues.

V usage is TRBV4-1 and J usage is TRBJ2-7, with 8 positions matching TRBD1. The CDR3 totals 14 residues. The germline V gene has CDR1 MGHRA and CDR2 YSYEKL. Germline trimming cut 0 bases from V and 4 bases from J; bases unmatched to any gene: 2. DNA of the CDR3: TGCGCCAGCAGCCAAGACAGGGGGCAGTACGAGCAGTACTTC. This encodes CASSQDRGQYEQYF.

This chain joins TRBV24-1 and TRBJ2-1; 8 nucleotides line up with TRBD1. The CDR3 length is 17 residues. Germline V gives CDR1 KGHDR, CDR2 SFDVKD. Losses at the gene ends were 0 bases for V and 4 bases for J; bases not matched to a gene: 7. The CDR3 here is CATSDLGGDRRYNEQFF. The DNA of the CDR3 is TGTGCCACCAGTGATTTGGGAGGGGACAGGCGTTACAATGAGCAGTTCTTC.

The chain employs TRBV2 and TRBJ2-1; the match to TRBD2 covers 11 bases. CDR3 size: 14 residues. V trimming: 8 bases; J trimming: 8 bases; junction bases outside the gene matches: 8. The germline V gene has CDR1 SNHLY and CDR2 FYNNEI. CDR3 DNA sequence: TGTGCCAGCGGGATAGCGGGGGGGCCCTATGAGCAGTTCTTC. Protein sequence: CASGIAGGPYEQFF.

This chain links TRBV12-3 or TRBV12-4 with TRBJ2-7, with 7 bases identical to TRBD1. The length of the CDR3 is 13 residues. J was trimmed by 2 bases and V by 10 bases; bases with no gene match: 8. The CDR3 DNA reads TGTGCCACCTCCAGGGGGAGTCCCTACGAGCAGTACTTC. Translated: CATSRGSPYEQYF.